This T cell receptor (beta chain) was found in a study of cytomegalovirus exposure and HLA in healthy donors (dated by TCRdb to about 2017). About the study as a whole: According to a later analysis, one platform produced both the 110 or so validation repertoires and the 666 repertoires of the first cohort. Along with the approximately 670-subject first cohort, a separate validation cohort of over 90 different subjects was used. High-throughput TCR immunosequencing, statistical association of individual TCRs with disease status, and machine learning were combined to predict cytomegalovirus infection status. The study aimed to test whether signatures of past pathogen exposure could be identified by cataloging public T cell receptors. Study-level results and caveats: The study listed approximately 150 TCR beta chains as associated with cytomegalovirus. Most TCR sequences were seen in very few donors, while some public TCRs were found in many individuals. The authors suggested that the approach could potentially be extended to other disease states and immunological phenotypes. A later analysis found that TCRs clustered in the first cohort also tended to co-occur in the 120 validation repertoires, with 94% of cluster scores above 0. The classifier was reported to diagnose cytomegalovirus status with high specificity and sensitivity in both the original and validation cohorts. The validation cohort had no HLA typing available for a later analysis, so co-occurrence within that cohort was assessed over all 120 or so repertoires. A few of the identified cytomegalovirus-associated TCR beta chains were confirmed in vitro to be specific for cytomegalovirus antigens.

The CDR3 runs 14 residues from the cysteine to the phenylalanine. CDR3 DNA is the only sequence kept; it has 42 bases, read in frame from the first base. CDR1 and CDR2, looked up from the germline V gene, are MDHEN and SYDVKM. The junction shows trimming of 4 bases on V and 4 bases on J, plus 14 bases between the germline ends. Donors formed part of the validation cohort, which comprised fewer than 150 subjects and was distinct from the first cohort of under 750 subjects. Preparation of the library involved the immunoSEQ multiplex PCR assay. Concerning the study's data processing: A statistical classification framework was built for diagnosing cytomegalovirus status from the catalog of TCR beta chain sequences. TCRdb mirrors the immuneACCESS table, restricted to in-frame sequences. Some clones are absent from its copies; in checked studies, under half trace to an unresolved V gene, and the reason for the others is unknown. The DNA was the basis for D and trimming; V, J and clone size are from that table. The sample table lists 250,000 to 350,000 clones, more than 80% of them with a count of one. About 0.8% of the sample comes from the top ten.

To note about this clone: What this receptor recognizes is not known. Base qualities are not provided; no much larger clone lies one nucleotide away.

This TCR was recovered from a woman under 30 in good health and CMV-seronegative. The sample comprised PBMCs. The chain is encoded by TRBV28 joined to TRBJ2-7, and possibly TRBD1, on 6 matching bases. The CDR3 amino acid sequence is: CASSYGTPSYEQYF. Here is the DNA: TGTGCCAGCAGTTATGGGACACCTTCTTACGAGCAGTACTTC.